The 29 T cell receptor beta chains reported below all come from one sample, sequenced in a study of T cell repertoires in cytomegalovirus infection. One entry per CDR3 protein, called by TCRdb with MiXCR from the reads. This table holds around 230,000 distinct CDR3 sequences, approximately 6.7% found once. The source material was PBMCs. Receptor source: a human donor in good health (CMV status not recorded). Some clones in this sample may be carry-over from other donors' samples.

This clonotype showed up many times. V gene TRBV18 combines with J gene TRBJ2-6; 9 positions match TRBD1. This CDR3 has 17 residues. Trimming took 5 bases from V and 1 from J; bases not matched to a gene: 6. Germline assignment: CDR1 KGHSH and CDR2 LQKENI. The CDR3 spells CASSTPGTGSGANVLTF. In DNA form, the CDR3 reads TGTGCCAGCTCAACTCCCGGGACAGGGTCTGGGGCCAACGTCCTGACTTTC. Full variable domain (rest looked up from reference TRBV18 and TRBJ2-6): NAGVMQNPRHLVRRRGQEARLRCSPMKGHSHVYWYRQLPEEGLKFMVYLQKENIIDESGMPKERFSAEFPKEGPSILRIQQVVRGDSAAYFCASSTPGTGSGANVLTFGAGSRLTVL.

This clonotype was counted at least ten times. This sequence joins TRBV6-1 and TRBJ2-5; D is unclear. Germline V gives CDR1 MNHNS, CDR2 SASEGT. The CDR3 length is 13 residues. V lost 6 bases to trimming and J lost 5 bases, with 13 bases between them. CDR3 nucleotides: TGTGCCAGCAGCTATCGACCCCGGGAGACCCAGTACTTC. Amino acid sequence: CASSYRPRETQYF.

This clonotype appeared many times. V and J are TRBV25-1 and TRBJ2-3; D gene ambiguous. The CDR3 runs 12 residues. Germline lookup yields CDR1 MGHDK and CDR2 SYGVNS. V was shortened by 3 bases and J by 6 bases, with 7 bases between the two germline ends. CDR3 amino acids: CASSDPPDTQYF. The DNA for the CDR3 is TGTGCCAGCAGTGACCCCCCCGATACGCAGTATTTT. Combining the CDR3 with reference TRBV25-1 and TRBJ2-3 gives the whole variable domain EADIYQTPRYLVIGTGKKITLECSQTMGHDKMYWYQQDPGMELHLIHYSYGVNSTEKGDLSSESTVSRIRTEHFPLTLESARPSHTSQYLCASSDPPDTQYFGPGTRLTVL.

The sample holds many counts of this clonotype. The chain couples TRBV12-3 or TRBV12-4 to TRBJ1-2; D unclear. This CDR3 spans 12 amino acids. V was trimmed by 1 base and J by 8 bases, leaving 8 bases between them. The CDR3: CASSLGTWGYTF. CDR3 coding DNA: TGTGCCAGCAGTTTAGGGACCTGGGGCTACACCTTC.

This clonotype was found many times. The J gene is TRBJ1-1, the V gene TRBV7-2; D uncertain. Trimming took off 2 bases at V and 5 bases at J, with 15 bases between the two ends. The CDR3 spans 15 residues. Germline V CDR1 and CDR2: SGHTA, FQGNSA. The CDR3 sequence is CASSLIPSLGTEAFF. Written as DNA, the CDR3 is TGTGCCAGCAGCTTAATCCCCAGCCTGGGGACTGAAGCTTTCTTT.

This clonotype was recorded many times. The chain is built from TRBV7-3 and TRBJ1-2; D uncertain. The CDR3 contains 16 residues. V was clipped by 5 bases and J by 0 bases, with 16 bases between them. CDR1 and CDR2 from the germline V gene are SGHTA and FQGTGA. Here the CDR3 DNA reads TGTGCCAGCAGCGACAACCCGGACGGGGCTAACTATGGCTACACCTTC. Translation: CASSDNPDGANYGYTF.

There are many counts of this clonotype. At one end the junction does not follow the germline gene, possibly because of a read error. V usage is TRBV7-2 and J usage is TRBJ1-2, with D possibly being TRBD1 (5 bases). Germline CDR1 SGHTA, CDR2 FQGNSA. The CDR3 has 15 residues. The CDR3 loop is CASRSTATNLYRYTF. DNA for the CDR3: TGTGCCAGCAGGTCGACAGCCACTAATCTCTATCGCTACACCTTC.

This clonotype was detected only a few times. The CDR3 sequence: CASSGLSPLHF. In nucleotides, the CDR3 is TGTGCCAGCAGTGGACTTTCACCCCTCCACTTT. This rearrangement joins TRBV28 to TRBJ1-6; no reliable D call. This CDR3 has 11 amino acids. The V and J ends lost 5 bases and 9 bases respectively, with 5 bases between them. Germline loops: CDR1 MDHEN, CDR2 SYDVKM.

This clonotype has just a few counts. The V call is TRBV20-1, the J call TRBJ1-5; unclear D gene. Trimming took 0 bases from V and 1 from J, leaving 16 bases between them. The CDR3 has 17 amino acids. Per germline, CDR1 DFQATT and CDR2 SNEGSKA (reference sequence). CDR3 bases: TGCAGTGCTAGAGAGCGAGGCAGCATGGTAAGCAATCAGCCCCAGCATTTT. Its translation: CSARERGSMVSNQPQHF.

This clonotype was detected ten times or more. V is TRBV5-1 and J is TRBJ2-1; D gene uncertain. Between the trimmed V and J ends, which lost 2 bases and 5 bases, there was a span of 8 bases. CDR3 length: 13 residues. Germline V gene sequence: CDR1 SGHRS, CDR2 YFSETQ. In nucleotides, the CDR3 is TGCGCCAGCAGCTTATCGCTGAACAATGAGCAGTTCTTC. It translates to CASSLSLNNEQFF.

This clonotype came up many times. This sequence joins TRBV6-2 or TRBV6-3 and TRBJ2-7; TRBD1 matches 7 bases. The CDR3 consists of 14 residues. The germline CDR1 and CDR2 sequences are MNHEY and SVGEGT. V was pared by 2 bases and J by 5 bases, with 6 bases of the junction left unmatched. CDR3 DNA: TGTGCCAGCAGTTACAAGGGGGCGGCCCACGAGCAGTACTTC. This codes for CASSYKGAAHEQYF.

This clonotype was picked up many times. The V gene is TRBV5-6, the J gene TRBJ2-3; TRBD2 matches at 14 bases. This CDR3 has 17 residues. V was clipped by 4 bases and J by 3 bases; unmatched bases: 7. CDR1 SGHDT and CDR2 YYEEEE come from the germline V gene. This CDR3 is CASSQTSGGAATDTQYF. CDR3 nucleotides: TGTGCCAGCAGCCAGACTAGCGGGGGGGCCGCGACAGATACGCAGTATTTT.

This clonotype showed up many times. V gene TRBV5-6 combines with J gene TRBJ1-4; 8 nucleotides line up with TRBD1. With V trimmed by 4 bases and J by 10 bases, 6 bases remained unmatched. From germline, CDR1 is SGHDT and CDR2 YYEEEE. The CDR3 is 13 residues long. CDR3 nucleotides: TGTGCCAGCAGCCCACCACAGGGGGGAAAACTGTTTTTT. Protein: CASSPPQGGKLFF. The whole variable domain, remainder taken from reference TRBV5-6 and TRBJ1-4, is DAGVTQSPTHLIKTRGQQVTLRCSPKSGHDTVSWYQQALGQGPQFIFQYYEEEERQRGNFPDRFSGHQFPNYSSELNVNALLLGDSALYLCASSPPQGGKLFFGSGTQLSVL.

This clonotype was detected ten times or more. This rearrangement joins TRBV7-9 to TRBJ1-1; a possible D gene is TRBD1 (6 bases). V shed 4 bases and J shed 1 base, with 13 bases lying between them. CDR1 is SEHNR and CDR2 is FQNEAQ in the germline V gene (reference sequence). The CDR3 extends over 15 amino acids. The CDR3 sequence is CASSYPGGWNTEAFF. In nucleotides, the CDR3 is TGTGCCAGCAGCTATCCGGGGGGCTGGAACACTGAAGCTTTCTTT.

This clonotype was picked up many times. The chain carries TRBV20-1 and TRBJ2-3; TRBD2 agrees at 10 bases. CDR1 is DFQATT and CDR2 is SNEGSKA in the germline V gene (reference sequence). The length of the CDR3 is 14 residues. J lost 1 base, V lost 6 bases, and 4 bases had no gene match. CDR3 DNA sequence: TGCAGTGCCACCGGGACTAGCGGCACAGATACGCAGTATTTT. This gives the protein CSATGTSGTDTQYF.

In this sample, this clonotype turned up many times. This rearrangement joins TRBV9 to TRBJ1-3; D remains ambiguous. The CDR3 covers 15 residues. Trimming pared 0 bases from V and 4 bases from J, leaving 11 bases between. From germline, CDR1 is SGDLS and CDR2 YYNGEE. The CDR3 nucleotides are TGTGCCAGCAGCGTAGACCCGGGGAACGGAAACACCATATATTTT. Translating it yields CASSVDPGNGNTIYF.

This clonotype was picked up many times. The rearrangement links TRBV2 to TRBJ2-5; D unclear. Deletions cut 8 bases from V and 3 bases from J, with 13 bases between. The CDR3 contains 13 residues. The germline V gene has CDR1 SNHLY and CDR2 FYNNEI. The CDR3 is CASGLLSEETQYF. CDR3 nucleotide sequence: TGTGCCAGCGGCTTACTATCCGAAGAGACCCAGTACTTC.

There are many counts of this clonotype. The chain has TRBV5-5 and TRBJ2-1; 7 positions agree with TRBD1. Per germline, CDR1 SGHKS and CDR2 YYEKEE (reference sequence). Trimming at V came to 5 bases and at J to 1 base, leaving 12 bases not matched to a gene. This CDR3 has 17 amino acids. The CDR3 loop is CASRPNRGAGSYNEQFF. The CDR3 DNA reads TGTGCCAGCAGACCTAACAGGGGCGCGGGTTCCTACAATGAGCAGTTCTTC.

The CDR3 coding sequence is TGCAGCGCTGGTGGCTATGGCTACACCTTC. It specifies CSAGGYGYTF. The chain recombines TRBV29-1 with TRBJ1-2, with no clear D. Trimming took 7 bases from V and 4 from J, leaving 7 bases between them. CDR3 length: 10 residues. Per germline, CDR1 SQVTM and CDR2 ANQGSEA. Filled out from reference TRBV29-1 and TRBJ1-2, the complete variable domain reads SAVISQKPSRDICQRGTSLTIQCQVDSQVTMMFWYRQQPGQSLTLIATANQGSEATYESGFVIDKFPISRPNLTFSTLTVSNMSPEDSSIYLCSAGGYGYTFGSGTRLTVV.

This clonotype has more than one count but fewer than ten. This chain uses TRBV20-1 with TRBJ1-4; 8 positions match TRBD1. Germline V CDR1 and CDR2: DFQATT, SNEGSKA (reference sequence). Trimming at V came to 6 bases and at J to 4 bases, leaving 4 bases not matched to a gene. There are 13 residues in the CDR3. The CDR3 sequence is CSALGQDNEKLFF. The CDR3 DNA is TGCAGTGCCCTGGGACAGGATAATGAAAAACTGTTTTTT.

V is TRBV20-1 and J is TRBJ2-3; 11 nucleotides line up with TRBD2. This CDR3 has 16 residues. Germline CDR1 and CDR2: DFQATT and SNEGSKA (reference sequence). V trimming: 3 bases; J trimming: 0 bases; junction bases outside the gene matches: 5. CDR3 nucleotide sequence: TGCAGTGCTAGGGGACTAGCGGATGTAAGCACAGATACGCAGTATTTT. It is translated as CSARGLADVSTDTQYF.

This clonotype occurred a few times. The chain links TRBV20-1 to TRBJ1-1; TRBD1 might be the D (5 bases). The length of the CDR3 is 13 residues. Trimming removed 3 bases at V and 1 base at J, with 9 bases between. Germline V CDR1 and CDR2: DFQATT, SNEGSKA (reference sequence). The CDR3 DNA reads as TGCAGTGCTAGGAGGAGGGGGAACACTGAAGCTTTCTTT. As protein: CSARRRGNTEAFF.

The chain employs TRBV10-3 and TRBJ2-1; the D gene could be TRBD1 or TRBD2 (6 bases each). V was cut by 4 bases and J by 1 base, with 11 bases left in between. The CDR3 is made up of 15 amino acids. CDR1 ENHRY and CDR2 SYGVKD come from the germline V gene. CDR3 in amino acids: CAISVQGGSYNEQFF. As DNA, the CDR3 is TGTGCCATCAGTGTACAGGGAGGATCCTACAATGAGCAGTTCTTC.

This clonotype was recorded at least ten times. The chain carries TRBV15 and TRBJ1-5; D not certain. The CDR3 is 13 residues long. Germline values: CDR1 LNHNV, CDR2 YYDKDF (reference sequence). V dropped 3 bases and J dropped 8 bases, with 11 bases sitting between them. The DNA of the CDR3 is TGTGCCACCAGCAGGGGTCCCGGGGAGCCCCAGCATTTT. Translation gives CATSRGPGEPQHF.

There are many counts of this clonotype. This chain joins TRBV6-2 or TRBV6-3 and TRBJ2-1; 9 bases match TRBD2. This CDR3 has 13 amino acids. The V gene end was trimmed by 6 bases and the J gene end by 6 bases; junction bases not matched to a gene: 3. CDR1 is MNHEY, CDR2 SVGEGT, per germline. The CDR3 DNA reads TGTGCCAGCAGAGTAGCGGGGGCCAATGAGCAGTTCTTC. Its translation is CASRVAGANEQFF.

This clonotype appeared many times. The chain links TRBV7-3 to TRBJ2-2, with TRBD1 matching over 11 bases. With V trimmed by 5 bases and J by 5 bases, 7 bases remained unmatched. Germline assignment: CDR1 SGHTA and CDR2 FQGTGA. The CDR3 loop spans 16 amino acids. CDR3 region: CASSPRTGGTTGELFF. DNA for the CDR3: TGTGCCAGCAGCCCCCGGACAGGGGGCACTACCGGGGAGCTGTTTTTT.

This clonotype was recorded at least ten times. J is TRBJ1-1 and V is TRBV7-9; D gene unclear. Trimming took 4 bases from V and 1 from J, leaving 7 bases between them. The CDR3 runs to 13 residues. Germline values: CDR1 SEHNR, CDR2 FQNEAQ (reference sequence). Here the CDR3 DNA reads TGTGCCAGCAGCTCCGGTTGGAACACTGAAGCTTTCTTT. Protein sequence: CASSSGWNTEAFF.

This clonotype was observed many times. This chain joins TRBV29-1 and TRBJ2-7; the match to TRBD2 covers 11 bases. The CDR3 has 14 residues. Per germline, CDR1 SQVTM and CDR2 ANQGSEA. With V trimmed by 7 bases and J by 0 bases, 5 bases remained unmatched. The CDR3 DNA follows: TGCAGCGCTCGGACTAGCGGGTACTCCTACGAGCAGTACTTC. Residues: CSARTSGYSYEQYF.

This clonotype was found many times. The rearrangement joins TRBV7-8 to TRBJ2-2; TRBD2 aligns across 7 bases. The CDR3 is made up of 14 amino acids. Germline lookup yields CDR1 SGHVS and CDR2 FQNEAQ. Unmatched junction bases numbered 2, after V lost 3 bases and J lost 4 bases. CDR3 sequence: CASSFPGGTGELFF. In nucleotides, the CDR3 is TGTGCCAGCAGCTTTCCGGGGGGCACCGGGGAGCTGTTTTTT.